This is a list of T cell receptor beta chains from one sample in a study of Tregs in tolerant kidney transplant recipients. Clones were sequenced by immunoSEQ multiplex PCR, and TCRdb holds only the in-frame ones, with some missing. The table has some 21,000 clones, about 84% seen once. Source: CD8+ T cells from blood (PBMCs), taken 6 months after the transplant. These receptors all stem from a human patient who received a combined kidney and bone marrow transplant. Part of the T cells may come from the graft donor. CDR3s include the opening cysteine and the closing phenylalanine or tryptophan. Fields, in order: clone size, V gene, J gene, D gene, CDR3 length, CDR3 protein, CDR3 DNA. D genes are given only for firm matches. Only part of the rows carry a size: once, few, many, or a class if the clone is expanded.

abundance: .; v_gene: TRBV28; j_gene: TRBJ1-4; d_gene: .; len: 11; CDR3aa: CASRRGEKLFF; CDR3nt: TGTGCCAGCAGGCGCGGGGAAAAACTGTTTTTT
abundance: once; v_gene: TRBV4-2; j_gene: TRBJ2-7; d_gene: .; len: 18; CDR3aa: CASSQEWRPQRGIYEQYF; CDR3nt: TGTGCCAGCAGCCAAGAGTGGAGACCCCAGAGAGGGATTTACGAGCAGTACTTC
abundance: .; v_gene: TRBV27; j_gene: TRBJ1-1; d_gene: TRBD1; len: 12; CDR3aa: CASRTGPTEAFF; CDR3nt: TGTGCCAGCAGGACAGGGCCCACTGAAGCTTTCTTT
abundance: .; v_gene: TRBV6-6; j_gene: TRBJ2-7; d_gene: .; len: 12; CDR3aa: CASSYTGYEQYF; CDR3nt: TGTGCCAGCAGTTACACCGGGTACGAGCAGTACTTC
abundance: .; v_gene: TRBV4-1; j_gene: TRBJ2-5; d_gene: .; len: 13; CDR3aa: CASSRGLGETQYF; CDR3nt: TGCGCCAGCAGCCGGGGCTTAGGGGAGACCCAGTACTTC
abundance: .; v_gene: TRBV27; j_gene: TRBJ2-5; d_gene: TRBD2; len: 14; CDR3aa: CASSFLAGEKTQYF; CDR3nt: TGTGCCAGCAGTTTCTTAGCGGGAGAGAAGACCCAGTACTTC
abundance: .; v_gene: TRBV4-3; j_gene: TRBJ2-7; d_gene: TRBD1; len: 15; CDR3aa: CASSQWTGGNYEQYF; CDR3nt: TGCGCCAGCAGCCAATGGACAGGGGGAAACTACGAGCAGTACTTC
abundance: .; v_gene: TRBV13; j_gene: TRBJ1-2; d_gene: .; len: 15; CDR3aa: CASSERTFPSYGYTF; CDR3nt: TGTGCCAGCAGCGAGAGGACATTCCCCTCATACGGCTACACCTTC
abundance: .; v_gene: TRBV9; j_gene: TRBJ1-1; d_gene: .; len: 12; CDR3aa: CASSQTGTEAFF; CDR3nt: TGTGCCAGCAGCCAGACAGGTACTGAAGCTTTCTTT
abundance: .; v_gene: TRBV7-9; j_gene: TRBJ2-7; d_gene: TRBD1; len: 14; CDR3aa: CASSLGQGGYEQYF; CDR3nt: TGTGCCAGCAGCTTGGGACAGGGGGGCTACGAGCAGTACTTC
abundance: .; v_gene: TRBV27; j_gene: TRBJ2-1; d_gene: .; len: 15; CDR3aa: CASSGGPSSYNEQFF; CDR3nt: TGTGCCAGCAGTGGCGGCCCGAGCTCCTACAATGAGCAGTTCTTC
abundance: .; v_gene: TRBV2; j_gene: TRBJ1-5; d_gene: .; len: 14; CDR3aa: CASSADSPDQPQHF; CDR3nt: TGTGCCAGCAGTGCGGACAGTCCTGATCAGCCCCAGCATTTT
abundance: once; v_gene: TRBV7-6; j_gene: TRBJ2-7; d_gene: .; len: 15; CDR3aa: CASSLVGGRLNEQYF; CDR3nt: TGTGCCAGCAGCTTAGTGGGGGGGCGCTTGAACGAGCAGTACTTC
abundance: few; v_gene: TRBV4-2; j_gene: TRBJ2-1; d_gene: .; len: 17; CDR3aa: CASSPLGSGSSYNEQFF; CDR3nt: TGTGCCAGCAGCCCACTAGGGTCCGGAAGCTCCTACAATGAGCAGTTCTTC
abundance: .; v_gene: TRBV2; j_gene: TRBJ2-7; d_gene: TRBD1; len: 15; CDR3aa: CASSDEWTGGFEQYF; CDR3nt: TGTGCCAGCAGTGATGAGTGGACAGGGGGTTTTGAGCAGTACTTC
abundance: .; v_gene: TRBV19; j_gene: TRBJ2-5; d_gene: .; len: 15; CDR3aa: CASSIENSFGETQYF; CDR3nt: TGTGCCAGTAGTATAGAGAATAGCTTCGGAGAGACCCAGTACTTC
abundance: .; v_gene: TRBV6-6; j_gene: TRBJ2-3; d_gene: .; len: 15; CDR3aa: CASSFLGQITDTQYF; CDR3nt: TGTGCCAGCAGTTTCCTCGGACAGATCACAGATACGCAGTATTTT
abundance: .; v_gene: TRBV30; j_gene: TRBJ1-5; d_gene: TRBD1; len: 14; CDR3aa: CAWRGTGAREPQHF; CDR3nt: TGTGCCTGGAGGGGGACAGGGGCCCGGGAGCCCCAGCATTTT
abundance: .; v_gene: TRBV9; j_gene: TRBJ1-1; d_gene: .; len: 14; CDR3aa: CASSPSRGGTEAFF; CDR3nt: TGTGCCAGCAGCCCCTCGCGGGGGGGCACTGAAGCTTTCTTT
abundance: .; v_gene: TRBV4-1; j_gene: TRBJ1-5; d_gene: .; len: 16; CDR3aa: CASSQDGRGGNQPQHF; CDR3nt: TGCGCCAGCAGCCAAGACGGGAGGGGGGGCAATCAGCCCCAGCATTTT
abundance: .; v_gene: TRBV29-1; j_gene: TRBJ2-7; d_gene: .; len: 15; CDR3aa: CSVETIGGLRYEQYF; CDR3nt: TGCAGCGTTGAGACCATAGGAGGGCTCCGATACGAGCAGTACTTC
abundance: few; v_gene: TRBV21-1; j_gene: TRBJ1-5; d_gene: .; len: 18; CDR3aa: CASNPRRAGDYSNQPQHF; CDR3nt: TGTGCCAGCAACCCCAGGCGGGCAGGGGACTATAGCAATCAGCCCCAGCATTTT
abundance: .; v_gene: TRBV15; j_gene: TRBJ2-7; d_gene: .; len: 15; CDR3aa: CATSRGTGPAYEQYF; CDR3nt: TGTGCCACCAGCAGAGGAACAGGCCCAGCCTACGAGCAGTACTTC
abundance: .; v_gene: TRBV11-3; j_gene: TRBJ2-7; d_gene: .; len: 13; CDR3aa: CASSLVENYEQYF; CDR3nt: TGTGCCAGCAGCTTAGTGGAGAACTACGAGCAGTACTTC
abundance: .; v_gene: TRBV6-6; j_gene: TRBJ2-3; d_gene: TRBD2; len: 13; CDR3aa: CASSPIERGTQYF; CDR3nt: TGTGCCAGCAGTCCAATCGAGCGGGGTACGCAGTATTTT
abundance: .; v_gene: TRBV9; j_gene: TRBJ2-3; d_gene: TRBD2; len: 14; CDR3aa: CASSGRGGTDTQYF; CDR3nt: TGTGCCAGCAGCGGGCGGGGGGGCACAGATACGCAGTATTTT
abundance: .; v_gene: TRBV7-8; j_gene: TRBJ2-7; d_gene: TRBD1; len: 9; CDR3aa: CASSDRWTF; CDR3nt: TGTGCCAGTTCGGACAGGTGGACCTTC
abundance: .; v_gene: TRBV6-4; j_gene: TRBJ2-3; d_gene: TRBD2; len: 15; CDR3aa: CASSDGRASTDTQYF; CDR3nt: TGTGCCAGCAGTGACGGGAGGGCTAGCACAGATACGCAGTATTTT
abundance: .; v_gene: TRBV5-6; j_gene: TRBJ2-3; d_gene: TRBD2; len: 16; CDR3aa: CASSLGAAGGTDTQYF; CDR3nt: TGTGCCAGCAGCTTGGGGGCAGCGGGAGGAACAGATACGCAGTATTTT
abundance: once; v_gene: TRBV5-1; j_gene: TRBJ2-3; d_gene: .; len: 19; CDR3aa: CASSFYPPKTGEIADTQYF; CDR3nt: TGCGCCAGCAGCTTCTATCCCCCCAAGACGGGAGAAATTGCAGATACGCAGTATTTT
abundance: .; v_gene: TRBV19; j_gene: TRBJ1-1; d_gene: TRBD1; len: 12; CDR3aa: CASSIGDSEAFF; CDR3nt: TGTGCCAGTAGTATAGGGGACAGTGAAGCTTTCTTT
abundance: .; v_gene: TRBV15; j_gene: TRBJ2-1; d_gene: TRBD2; len: 15; CDR3aa: CATSRKRESYNEQFF; CDR3nt: TGTGCCACCAGCAGAAAGCGGGAGTCCTACAATGAGCAGTTCTTC
abundance: .; v_gene: TRBV21-1; j_gene: TRBJ1-2; d_gene: .; len: 12; CDR3aa: CASRLRRYGYTF; CDR3nt: TGTGCCAGCAGACTCCGGAGATATGGCTACACCTTC
abundance: .; v_gene: TRBV9; j_gene: TRBJ2-3; d_gene: TRBD2; len: 18; CDR3aa: CASSVPSLAGGPTDTQYF; CDR3nt: TGTGCCAGCAGCGTACCCTCACTAGCGGGAGGCCCCACAGATACGCAGTATTTT
abundance: .; v_gene: TRBV5-6; j_gene: TRBJ1-2; d_gene: .; len: 13; CDR3aa: CASSFAGDYGYTF; CDR3nt: TGTGCCAGCAGCTTCGCAGGGGACTATGGCTACACCTTC
abundance: .; v_gene: TRBV4-3; j_gene: TRBJ1-1; d_gene: .; len: 14; CDR3aa: CASTPRQMNTEAFF; CDR3nt: TGCGCCAGCACTCCCCGACAGATGAACACTGAAGCTTTCTTT
abundance: .; v_gene: TRBV9; j_gene: TRBJ2-1; d_gene: TRBD1; len: 15; CDR3aa: CASSVVGGYDNEQFF; CDR3nt: TGTGCCAGCAGCGTAGTAGGGGGCTACGACAATGAGCAGTTCTTC
abundance: .; v_gene: TRBV7-9; j_gene: TRBJ1-5; d_gene: .; len: 14; CDR3aa: CASSLGWGHQPQHF; CDR3nt: TGTGCCAGCAGCTTAGGGTGGGGGCATCAGCCCCAGCATTTT
abundance: .; v_gene: TRBV28; j_gene: TRBJ1-6; d_gene: .; len: 18; CDR3aa: CASSLPPFYRTPNSPLHF; CDR3nt: TGTGCCAGCAGTTTACCCCCCTTTTACAGGACCCCCAATTCCCCCCTCCACTTT
abundance: .; v_gene: TRBV2; j_gene: TRBJ2-3; d_gene: .; len: 13; CDR3aa: CAGYSSSTDTQYF; CDR3nt: TGTGCCGGTTACAGCTCTAGCACAGATACGCAGTATTTT
abundance: .; v_gene: TRBV19; j_gene: TRBJ2-5; d_gene: TRBD2; len: 15; CDR3aa: CVCRAGGSYQETQYF; CDR3nt: TGTGTATGTCGAGCGGGGGGGTCGTACCAAGAGACCCAGTACTTC
abundance: .; v_gene: TRBV6-5; j_gene: TRBJ2-3; d_gene: .; len: 14; CDR3aa: CASSGGSGTDTQYF; CDR3nt: TGTGCCAGCAGTGGGGGGTCCGGGACAGATACGCAGTATTTT
abundance: .; v_gene: TRBV14; j_gene: TRBJ2-7; d_gene: .; len: 14; CDR3aa: CASSPRPSRGEQYF; CDR3nt: TGTGCCAGCAGCCCTCGGCCGTCCAGGGGTGAGCAGTACTTC
abundance: .; v_gene: TRBV19; j_gene: TRBJ2-1; d_gene: TRBD2; len: 16; CDR3aa: CASLRNSGSGMNEQFF; CDR3nt: TGTGCCAGCCTCCGTAATAGCGGGAGTGGAATGAATGAGCAGTTCTTC
abundance: .; v_gene: TRBV7-2; j_gene: TRBJ2-5; d_gene: .; len: 17; CDR3aa: CASSLRTGSLIGETQYF; CDR3nt: TGTGCCAGCAGCTTACGGACGGGGAGCTTGATTGGAGAGACCCAGTACTTC
abundance: .; v_gene: TRBV13; j_gene: TRBJ2-7; d_gene: TRBD2; len: 13; CDR3aa: CASSSGLADEQYF; CDR3nt: TGTGCCAGCAGCTCGGGACTAGCGGACGAGCAGTACTTC
abundance: .; v_gene: TRBV9; j_gene: TRBJ2-3; d_gene: .; len: 14; CDR3aa: CASSSRGGADTQYF; CDR3nt: TGTGCCAGCAGCTCGCGGGGTGGGGCAGATACGCAGTATTTT